This TCR beta chain derives from a study of OX40 agonist ivuxolimab in advanced cancers. Across the whole study: Patients were treated with ivuxolimab, an agonistic anti-OX40 (CD134) antibody. At doses from 0.01 to 10 mg/kg, patients were given intravenous ivuxolimab every 2 weeks.

This CDR3 contains 12 residues. The J segment lost 0 bases and the V segment lost 8 bases, leaving 0 bases of the junction unmatched. Germline V CDR1 and CDR2: MNHEY, SMNVEV (reference sequence). The assay was immunoSEQ multiplex PCR, and TCRdb's table has in-frame clones only and misses some. The data hold 70,000 to 95,000 clones, with 87% observed a single time. The chain combines TRBV27 with TRBJ2-7, with 8 bases identical to TRBD1. This receptor was identified in an adult with an advanced solid tumor such as melanoma, head and neck, liver or kidney cancer. The sample consisted of CD4+ or CD8+ T cells sorted from blood, taken in a trial of the OX40 agonist ivuxolimab. The CDR3 nucleotides are TGTGCCAGCGGACAGGGCTCCTACGAGCAGTACTTC. Translated: CASGQGSYEQYF.